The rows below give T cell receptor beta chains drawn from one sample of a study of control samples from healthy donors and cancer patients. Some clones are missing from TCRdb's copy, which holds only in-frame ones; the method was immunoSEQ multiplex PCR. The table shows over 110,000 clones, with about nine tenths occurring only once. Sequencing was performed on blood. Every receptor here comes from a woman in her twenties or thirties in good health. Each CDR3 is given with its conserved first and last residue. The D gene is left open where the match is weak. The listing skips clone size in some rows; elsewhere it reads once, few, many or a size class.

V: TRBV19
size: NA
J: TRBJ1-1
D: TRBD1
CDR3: CASSTGQGTEAFF
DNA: TGTGCCAGTAGTACTGGACAGGGCACTGAAGCTTTCTTT

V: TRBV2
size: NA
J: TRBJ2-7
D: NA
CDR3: CASSDDRDSEQYF
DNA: TGTGCCAGCAGCGATGACAGGGACTCCGAGCAGTACTTC

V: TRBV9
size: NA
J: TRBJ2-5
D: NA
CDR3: CASSGGRGGETQYF
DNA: TGTGCCAGCAGCGGTGGCAGGGGAGGGGAGACCCAGTACTTC

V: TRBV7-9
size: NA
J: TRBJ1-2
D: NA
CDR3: CASSPADSNYGYTF
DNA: TGTGCCAGCAGCCCCGCGGATTCGAACTATGGCTACACCTTC

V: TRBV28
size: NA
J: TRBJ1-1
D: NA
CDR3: CASSLGRDSEAFF
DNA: TGTGCCAGCAGTTTGGGCCGGGATTCTGAAGCTTTCTTT

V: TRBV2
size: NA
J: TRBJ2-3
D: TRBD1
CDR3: CASSTRDRAFPTTQYF
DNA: TGTGCCAGCAGTACCCGGGACAGGGCTTTTCCAACTACGCAGTATTTT

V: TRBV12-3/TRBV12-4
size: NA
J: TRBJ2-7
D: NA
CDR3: CASTSDGYEQYF
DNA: TGTGCCAGCACCTCGGACGGCTACGAGCAGTACTTC

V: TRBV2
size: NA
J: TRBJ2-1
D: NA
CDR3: CASTSGTPPTDEQFF
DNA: TGTGCCAGCACTTCCGGGACTCCACCTACCGATGAGCAGTTCTTC

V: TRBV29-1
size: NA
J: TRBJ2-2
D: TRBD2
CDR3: CSVAGGREFGELFF
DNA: TGCAGCGTTGCGGGCGGGAGGGAGTTCGGGGAGCTGTTTTTT

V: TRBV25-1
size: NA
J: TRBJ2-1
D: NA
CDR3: CASSGAYGSYEQFF
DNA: TGTGCCAGCAGTGGTGCTTACGGGAGCTATGAGCAGTTCTTC

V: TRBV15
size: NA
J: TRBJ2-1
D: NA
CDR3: CATSAVTKAGITYNEQFF
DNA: TGTGCCACCAGCGCCGTTACAAAAGCGGGTATTACCTACAATGAGCAGTTCTTC

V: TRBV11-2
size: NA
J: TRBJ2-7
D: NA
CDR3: CASSLGDYEQYF
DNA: TGTGCCAGCAGCTTAGGCGACTACGAGCAGTACTTC

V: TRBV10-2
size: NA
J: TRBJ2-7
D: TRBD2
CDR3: CASRQTSGNAYEQYF
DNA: TGCGCCAGCAGGCAGACTAGCGGGAATGCCTACGAGCAGTACTTC

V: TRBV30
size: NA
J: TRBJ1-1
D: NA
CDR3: CAFSWGVNTEAFF
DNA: TGTGCCTTCTCATGGGGTGTAAACACTGAAGCTTTCTTT

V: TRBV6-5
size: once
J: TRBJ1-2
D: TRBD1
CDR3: CASVRTGEDGYTF
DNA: TGTGCCAGCGTACGGACAGGGGAGGATGGCTACACCTTC

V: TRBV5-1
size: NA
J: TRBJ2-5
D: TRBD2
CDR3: CASSRDTGTSGVQETQYF
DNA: TGCGCCAGCAGCAGAGACACTGGGACTAGCGGGGTCCAAGAGACCCAGTACTTC

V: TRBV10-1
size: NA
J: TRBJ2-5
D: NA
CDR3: CASSEGTLGETQYF
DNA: TGCGCCAGCAGTGAAGGGACCCTCGGGGAGACCCAGTACTTC

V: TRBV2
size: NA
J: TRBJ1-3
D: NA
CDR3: CASSELVGSSGNTIYF
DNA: TGTGCCAGCAGTGAACTCGTAGGGAGCTCTGGAAACACCATATATTTT

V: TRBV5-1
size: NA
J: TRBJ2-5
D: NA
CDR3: CASSLVRETQYF
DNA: TGCGCCAGCAGCTTGGTCAGAGAGACCCAGTACTTC

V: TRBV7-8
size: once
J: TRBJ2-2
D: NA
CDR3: CASSTLVDGELFF
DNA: TGTGCCAGCAGTACACTAGTTGACGGGGAGCTGTTTTTT